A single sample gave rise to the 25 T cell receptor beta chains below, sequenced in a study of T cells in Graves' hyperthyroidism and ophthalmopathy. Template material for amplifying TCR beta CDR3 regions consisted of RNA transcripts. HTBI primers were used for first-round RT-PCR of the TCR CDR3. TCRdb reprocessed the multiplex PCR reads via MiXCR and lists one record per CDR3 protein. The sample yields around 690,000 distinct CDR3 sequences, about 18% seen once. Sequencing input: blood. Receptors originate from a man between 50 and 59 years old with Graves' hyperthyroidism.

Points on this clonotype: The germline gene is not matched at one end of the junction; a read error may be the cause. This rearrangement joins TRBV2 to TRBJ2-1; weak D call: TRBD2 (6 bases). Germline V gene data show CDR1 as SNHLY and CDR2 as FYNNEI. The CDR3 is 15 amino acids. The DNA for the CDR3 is TGTGCCTGCAGTGAGGGGCTAGCGCCCAAGGATGAGCAGTTCTTC. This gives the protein CACSEGLAPKDEQFF.

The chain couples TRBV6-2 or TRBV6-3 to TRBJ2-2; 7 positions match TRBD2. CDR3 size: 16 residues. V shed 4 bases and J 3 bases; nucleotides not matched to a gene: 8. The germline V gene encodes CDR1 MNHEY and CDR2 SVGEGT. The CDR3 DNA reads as TGTGCCAGCAGTTTCTCTGGCGGGAGACACACCGGGGAGCTGTTTTTT. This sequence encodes CASSFSGGRHTGELFF.

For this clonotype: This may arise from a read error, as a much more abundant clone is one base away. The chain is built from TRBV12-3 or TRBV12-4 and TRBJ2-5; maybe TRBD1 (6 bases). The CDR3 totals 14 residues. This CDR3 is CASSLQGQQETQDF. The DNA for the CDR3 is TGTGCCAGCAGTCTACAGGGCCAACAAGAGACCCAGGACTTC.

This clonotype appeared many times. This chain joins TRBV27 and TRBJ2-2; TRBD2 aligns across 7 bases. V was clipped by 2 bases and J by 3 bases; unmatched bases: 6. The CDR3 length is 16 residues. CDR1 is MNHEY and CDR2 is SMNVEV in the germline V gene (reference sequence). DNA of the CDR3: TGTGCCAGCAGTTTACGGGGGAGGGAGGACACCGGGGAGCTGTTTTTT. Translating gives CASSLRGREDTGELFF.

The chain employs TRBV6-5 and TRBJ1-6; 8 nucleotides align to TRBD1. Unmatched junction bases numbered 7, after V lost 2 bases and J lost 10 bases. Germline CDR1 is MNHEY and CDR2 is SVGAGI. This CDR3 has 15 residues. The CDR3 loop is CASSYGGTGPSPLHF. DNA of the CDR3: TGTGCCAGCAGTTACGGCGGGACAGGTCCCTCACCCCTCCACTTT.

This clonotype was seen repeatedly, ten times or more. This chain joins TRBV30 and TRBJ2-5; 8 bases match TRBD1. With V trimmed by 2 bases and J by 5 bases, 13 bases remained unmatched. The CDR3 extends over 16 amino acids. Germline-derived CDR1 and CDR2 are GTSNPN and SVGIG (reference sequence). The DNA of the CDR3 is TGTGCCTGGAGTACCCGGGACAGGATAATAGGGGAGACCCAGTACTTC. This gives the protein CAWSTRDRIIGETQYF.

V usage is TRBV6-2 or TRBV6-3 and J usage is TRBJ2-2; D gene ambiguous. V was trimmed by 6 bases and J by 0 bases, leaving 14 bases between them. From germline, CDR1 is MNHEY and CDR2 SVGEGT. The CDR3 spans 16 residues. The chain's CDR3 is CASSPLPGSNTGELFF. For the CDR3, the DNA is TGTGCCAGCAGCCCCCTCCCTGGGTCGAACACCGGGGAGCTGTTTTTT.

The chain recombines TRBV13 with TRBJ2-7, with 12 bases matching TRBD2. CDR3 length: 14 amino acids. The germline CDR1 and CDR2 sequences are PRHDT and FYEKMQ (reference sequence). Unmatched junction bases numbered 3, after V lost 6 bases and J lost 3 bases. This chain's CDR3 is CASRSSGGDYEQYF. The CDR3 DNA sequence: TGTGCCAGCAGGTCTAGCGGGGGGGACTACGAGCAGTACTTC.

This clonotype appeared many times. DNA for the CDR3: TGTGCCAGCAGTTACCCCTCCGGGACAGGGTTCATTCGGGGCACCGGGGAGCTGTTTTTT. Translation gives CASSYPSGTGFIRGTGELFF. The chain has TRBV6-2 or TRBV6-3 and TRBJ2-2; 9 bases are a match to TRBD1. The CDR3 sequence is 20 residues long. Germline V gene sequence: CDR1 MNHEY, CDR2 SVGEGT. With 2 bases clipped from V and 4 bases from J, the junction kept 17 bases outside the gene matches.

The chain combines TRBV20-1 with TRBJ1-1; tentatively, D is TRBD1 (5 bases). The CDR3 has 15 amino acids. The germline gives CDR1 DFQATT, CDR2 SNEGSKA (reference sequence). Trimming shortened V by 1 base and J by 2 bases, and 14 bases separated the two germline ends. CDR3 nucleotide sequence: TGCAGTGCTAGAGCGAGGGGCAGAGCAAACACTGAAGCTTTCTTT. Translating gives CSARARGRANTEAFF.

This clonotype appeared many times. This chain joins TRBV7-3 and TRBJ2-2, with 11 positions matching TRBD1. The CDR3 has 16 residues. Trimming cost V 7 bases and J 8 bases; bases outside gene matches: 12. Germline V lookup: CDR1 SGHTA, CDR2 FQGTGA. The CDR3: CASNLWGQGGTGELFF. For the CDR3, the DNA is TGTGCCAGCAATCTTTGGGGACAGGGGGGCACGGGGGAGCTGTTTTTT.

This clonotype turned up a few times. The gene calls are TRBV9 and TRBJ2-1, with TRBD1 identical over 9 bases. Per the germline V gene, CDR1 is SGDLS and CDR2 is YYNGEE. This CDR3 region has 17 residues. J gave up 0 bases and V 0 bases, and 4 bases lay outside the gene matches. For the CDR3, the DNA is TGTGCCAGCAGCGTAGTGGGGGACAGGGACTCCTACAATGAGCAGTTCTTC. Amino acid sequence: CASSVVGDRDSYNEQFF.

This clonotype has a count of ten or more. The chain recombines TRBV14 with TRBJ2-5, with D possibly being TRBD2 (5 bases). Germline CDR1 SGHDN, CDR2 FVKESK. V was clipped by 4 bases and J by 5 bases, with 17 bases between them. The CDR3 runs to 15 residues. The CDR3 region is CASSRNRRAGETQYF. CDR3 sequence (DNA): TGTGCCAGCAGCCGCAACCGGCGGGCCGGGGAGACCCAGTACTTC. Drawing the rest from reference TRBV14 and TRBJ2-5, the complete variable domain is EAGVTQFPSHSVIEKGQTVTLRCDPISGHDNLYWYRRVMGKEIKFLLHFVKESKQDESGMPNNRFLAERTGGTYSTLKVQPAELEDSGVYFCASSRNRRAGETQYFGPGTRLLVL.

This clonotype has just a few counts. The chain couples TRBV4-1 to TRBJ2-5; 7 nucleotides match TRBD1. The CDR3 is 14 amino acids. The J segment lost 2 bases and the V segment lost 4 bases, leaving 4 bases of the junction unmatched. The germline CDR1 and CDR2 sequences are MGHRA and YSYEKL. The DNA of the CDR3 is TGCGCCAGCAGCCGGTTACAGGGGCAAGAGACCCAGTACTTC. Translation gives CASSRLQGQETQYF.

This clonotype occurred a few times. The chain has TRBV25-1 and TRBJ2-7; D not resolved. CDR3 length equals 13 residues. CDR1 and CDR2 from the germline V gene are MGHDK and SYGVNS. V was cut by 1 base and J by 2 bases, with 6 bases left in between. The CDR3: CASSELGPYEQYF. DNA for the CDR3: TGTGCCAGCAGTGAATTAGGCCCCTACGAGCAGTACTTC.

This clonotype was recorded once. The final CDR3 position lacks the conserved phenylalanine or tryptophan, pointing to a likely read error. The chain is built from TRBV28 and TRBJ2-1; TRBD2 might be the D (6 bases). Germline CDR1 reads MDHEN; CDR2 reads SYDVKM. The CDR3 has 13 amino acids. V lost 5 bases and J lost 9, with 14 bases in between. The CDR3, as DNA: TGTGCCAGCAGTGCACCCCGCGGGGTTGAGCAGTTCCTC. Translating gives CASSAPRGVEQFL.

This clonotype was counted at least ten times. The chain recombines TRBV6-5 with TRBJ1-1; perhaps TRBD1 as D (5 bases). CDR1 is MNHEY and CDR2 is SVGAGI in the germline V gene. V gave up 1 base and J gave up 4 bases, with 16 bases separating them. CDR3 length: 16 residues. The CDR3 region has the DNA TGTGCCAGCAGTTACTTCTACGGGAGCCAGGGCACTGAAGCTTTCTTT. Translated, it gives CASSYFYGSQGTEAFF.

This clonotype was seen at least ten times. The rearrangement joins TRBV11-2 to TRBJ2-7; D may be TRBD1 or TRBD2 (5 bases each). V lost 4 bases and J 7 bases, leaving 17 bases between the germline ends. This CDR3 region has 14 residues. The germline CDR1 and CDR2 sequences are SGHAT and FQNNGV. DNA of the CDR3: TGTGCCAGCAGCTCCGGGACCCGCCCGCGGGAGCAGTACTTC. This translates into CASSSGTRPREQYF.

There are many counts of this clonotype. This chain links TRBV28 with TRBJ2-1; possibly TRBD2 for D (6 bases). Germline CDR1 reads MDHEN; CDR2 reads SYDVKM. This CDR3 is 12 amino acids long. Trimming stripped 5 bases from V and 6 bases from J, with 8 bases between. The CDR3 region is CASSPGSNEQFF. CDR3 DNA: TGTGCCAGCAGTCCCGGGAGCAATGAGCAGTTCTTC. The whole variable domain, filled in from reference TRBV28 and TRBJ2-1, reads DVKVTQSSRYLVKRTGEKVFLECVQDMDHENMFWYRQDPGLGLRLIYFSYDVKMKEKGDIPEGYSVSREKKERFSLILESASTNQTSMYLCASSPGSNEQFFGPGTRLTVL.

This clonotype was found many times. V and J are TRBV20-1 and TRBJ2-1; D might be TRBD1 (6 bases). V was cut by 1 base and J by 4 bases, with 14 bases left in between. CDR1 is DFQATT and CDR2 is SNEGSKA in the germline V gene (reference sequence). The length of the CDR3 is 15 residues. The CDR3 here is CSARVQGRFYNEQFF. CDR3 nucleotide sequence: TGCAGTGCTAGAGTGCAGGGGCGATTTTACAATGAGCAGTTCTTC.

The CDR3 region has the DNA TGTGCCAGCAGCCCGGACAGGCTTGGAGGCTACACCTTC. Translating it yields CASSPDRLGGYTF. V and J are TRBV7-2 and TRBJ1-2, with TRBD1 identical over 7 bases. In germline, CDR1 is SGHTA, CDR2 FQGNSA. This CDR3 has 13 amino acids. The V gene end was trimmed by 5 bases and the J gene end by 8 bases; junction bases not matched to a gene: 8.

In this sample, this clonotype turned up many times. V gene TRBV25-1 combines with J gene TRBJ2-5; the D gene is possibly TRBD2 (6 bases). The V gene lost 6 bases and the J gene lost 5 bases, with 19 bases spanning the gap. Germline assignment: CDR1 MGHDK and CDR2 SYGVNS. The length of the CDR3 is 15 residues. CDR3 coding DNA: TGTGCCAGCAGCCGACCCGGGGAGGTTGCGGAGACCCAGTACTTC. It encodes CASSRPGEVAETQYF.

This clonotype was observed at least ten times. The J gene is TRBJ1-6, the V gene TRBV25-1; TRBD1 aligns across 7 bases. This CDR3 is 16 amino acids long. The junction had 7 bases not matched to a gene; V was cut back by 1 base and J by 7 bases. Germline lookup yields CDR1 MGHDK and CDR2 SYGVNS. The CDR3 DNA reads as TGTGCCAGCAGTGAATCGAGGGGGCTCAGGAATTCACCCCTCCACTTT. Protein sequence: CASSESRGLRNSPLHF.

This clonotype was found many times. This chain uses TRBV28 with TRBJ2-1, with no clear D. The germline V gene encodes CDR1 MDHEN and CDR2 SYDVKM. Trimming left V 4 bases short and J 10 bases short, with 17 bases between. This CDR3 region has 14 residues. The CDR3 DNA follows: TGTGCCAGCAGTTCCGCCCCACGCCCTGGGGAGCAGTTCTTC. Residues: CASSSAPRPGEQFF.

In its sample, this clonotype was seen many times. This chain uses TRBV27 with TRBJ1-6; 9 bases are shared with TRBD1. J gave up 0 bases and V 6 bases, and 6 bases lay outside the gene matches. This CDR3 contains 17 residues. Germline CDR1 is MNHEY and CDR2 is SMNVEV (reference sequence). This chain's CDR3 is CASSRTGVNSYNSPLHF. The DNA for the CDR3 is TGTGCCAGCAGCAGGACAGGGGTCAACTCCTATAATTCACCCCTCCACTTT.